The 21 T cell receptor beta chains listed next were all sequenced from one sample in a study of neurological immune-mediated disorders. TCRdb re-analysed the 5' RACE reads in MiXCR, keeping a single row per CDR3 protein. The sample lists more than 40,000 distinct CDR3 sequences; roughly 2% were seen once. Sequencing was carried out using PBMCs. These receptor sequences come from a woman in her 40s with multiple sclerosis.

The sample holds many counts of this clonotype. The genes are TRBV5-5 and TRBJ1-2; the D is unclear. V dropped 1 base and J dropped 8 bases, with 12 bases sitting between them. The CDR3 loop spans 13 amino acids. CDR1 is SGHKS and CDR2 is YYEKEE in the germline V gene (reference sequence). The CDR3 coding sequence is TGTGCCAGCAGCTTGCCAGTCTTAGGGGGCTACACCTTC. It codes for CASSLPVLGGYTF.

This clonotype was seen many times. The V and J genes are TRBV10-2 and TRBJ1-1; D uncertain. The CDR3 covers 13 residues. Deletions cut 4 bases from V and 5 bases from J, with 11 bases between. Germline CDR1 WSHSY, CDR2 SAAADI. DNA of the CDR3: TGCGCCAGCAGTGTATCCGAACCTACTGAAGCTTTCTTT. Its protein is CASSVSEPTEAFF.

Ten or more counts support this clonotype. The chain uses TRBV12-3 or TRBV12-4 and TRBJ1-6; D not certain. The CDR3 sequence is 13 residues long. V was pared by 6 bases and J by 7 bases, with 10 bases between. The CDR3 DNA reads TGTGCCAGCAGCTTTATACGGAATTCACCCCTCCACTTT. Encoded protein: CASSFIRNSPLHF.

This clonotype was detected many times. This chain joins TRBV5-1 and TRBJ2-5; no clear D. Deletions cut 0 bases from V and 2 bases from J, with 11 bases between. Germline V CDR1 and CDR2: SGHRS, YFSETQ. The CDR3 extends over 15 amino acids. CDR3: CASSLGLADQETQYF. For the CDR3, the DNA is TGCGCCAGCAGCTTGGGTCTGGCAGATCAAGAGACCCAGTACTTC.

There are many counts of this clonotype. The rearrangement uses TRBV5-1 and TRBJ2-7; TRBD2 is a possible D gene (6 bases). The ends were cut back, 5 bases at V and 0 bases at J, with 12 bases in the middle. The CDR3 contains 14 residues. Germline V gene data show CDR1 as SGHRS and CDR2 as YFSETQ. The CDR3 bases are TGCGCCAGCAGGACCCAGGGAGGCTCCTACGAGCAGTACTTC. Protein product: CASRTQGGSYEQYF.

This clonotype was seen at least ten times. The chain links TRBV2 to TRBJ2-5; 9 positions agree with TRBD2. Germline trimming cut 6 bases from V and 1 base from J; bases unmatched to any gene: 9. The V gene's germline CDR1 is SNHLY and CDR2 FYNNEI. This CDR3 has 16 residues. CDR3 nucleotide sequence: TGTGCCAGCAGGAAGAGCGGGGGGAGGCTCCAAGAGACCCAGTACTTC. It translates to CASRKSGGRLQETQYF.

This clonotype was counted at least ten times. The rearrangement uses TRBV24-1 and TRBJ2-2; D uncertain. Trimming removed 9 bases from V and 1 base from J, with 11 bases in between. Germline V CDR1 and CDR2: KGHDR, SFDVKD. The CDR3 length is 14 residues. In nucleotides, the CDR3 is TGTGCCACCCTTGGCCCTTTGAACACCGGGGAGCTGTTTTTT. Protein sequence: CATLGPLNTGELFF.

Within the sample, this clonotype is medium-sized. The chain joins TRBV4-1 to TRBJ1-2, with 8 bases fitting TRBD1. The ends lost 3 bases at V and 7 bases at J; junction bases unmatched: 10. Germline V gene sequence: CDR1 MGHRA, CDR2 YSYEKL. The CDR3 loop spans 15 amino acids. CDR3 bases: TGCGCCAGCAGCCATTCGGGACAGGTCCGGGGTGGCTACACCTTC. It yields the protein CASSHSGQVRGGYTF.

This clonotype was counted many times. The gene calls are TRBV20-1 and TRBJ1-2; D might be TRBD1 (5 bases). From germline, CDR1 is DFQATT and CDR2 SNEGSKA (reference sequence). Between the trimmed V and J ends, which lost 1 base and 4 bases, there was a span of 22 bases. The CDR3 length is 17 residues. The DNA for the CDR3 is TGCAGTGCTAGAGGAGGGTTATTTGGAGGGGTTGTCTATGGCTACACCTTC. Translating it yields CSARGGLFGGVVYGYTF.

This clonotype has at least ten counts. The V and J genes are TRBV20-1 and TRBJ1-5; TRBD1 might be the D (5 bases). CDR1 is DFQATT, CDR2 SNEGSKA, per germline (reference sequence). Trimming took 5 bases from V and 3 from J, leaving 20 bases between them. This CDR3 has 16 residues. The chain's CDR3 is CSALMWGGFNNQPQHF. CDR3 sequence (DNA): TGCAGTGCTCTTATGTGGGGGGGATTTAACAATCAGCCCCAGCATTTT.

This clonotype was counted many times. V gene TRBV20-1 combines with J gene TRBJ2-7; TRBD1 might be the D (5 bases). The germline CDR1 and CDR2 sequences are DFQATT and SNEGSKA (reference sequence). The CDR3 covers 15 residues. The ends were cut back, 0 bases at V and 3 bases at J, with 15 bases in the middle. The DNA for the CDR3 is TGCAGTGCTAGAGATACGGACACCCTAAACTACGAGCAGTACTTC. It codes for CSARDTDTLNYEQYF.

This clonotype has at least ten counts. The genes are TRBV20-1 and TRBJ1-1; possibly TRBD1 for D (5 bases). Trimming left V 6 bases short and J 3 bases short, with 11 bases between. Germline CDR1 DFQATT, CDR2 SNEGSKA (reference sequence). The CDR3 covers 12 residues. The CDR3: CSAPQAYTEAFF. The CDR3 coding sequence is TGCAGTGCACCACAGGCTTACACTGAAGCTTTCTTT.

This clonotype has a count of ten or more. This chain's CDR3 is CATSDFSAWGTGELFF. For the CDR3, the DNA is TGTGCCACCAGTGATTTTTCAGCCTGGGGGACCGGGGAGCTGTTTTTT. The chain has TRBV24-1 and TRBJ2-2, with D perhaps matching TRBD1 or TRBD2 (5 bases each). Germline CDR1 KGHDR, CDR2 SFDVKD. The CDR3 runs 16 residues. Trimming took 1 base from V and 5 from J, leaving 13 bases between them.

This clonotype was observed many times. The chain recombines TRBV6-6 with TRBJ2-1; TRBD2 agrees at 11 bases. V gave up 6 bases and J gave up 7 bases; unmatched junction bases: 8. The CDR3 is made up of 15 amino acids. The V gene's germline CDR1 is MNHNY and CDR2 SVGAGI (reference sequence). The CDR3 nucleotides are TGTGCCAGCAGCCCTCTAGCGGGGGGCCTAAATGAGCAGTTCTTC. Translating it yields CASSPLAGGLNEQFF.

This clonotype was recorded at least ten times. This chain joins TRBV7-9 and TRBJ2-5, with no clear D. Deletions cut 4 bases from V and 6 bases from J, with 21 bases between. The CDR3 consists of 16 residues. CDR1 is SEHNR and CDR2 is FQNEAQ in the germline V gene (reference sequence). CDR3 coding DNA: TGTGCCAGCAGCTCCGATCCGGGCTCCGCTGGAAAGACCCAGTACTTC. It encodes CASSSDPGSAGKTQYF.

This clonotype occurred many times. V is TRBV15 and J is TRBJ2-1, with D unclear. The ends were cut back, 0 bases at V and 13 bases at J, with 16 bases in the middle. CDR1 and CDR2 (germline): LNHNV, YYDKDF (reference sequence). The CDR3 has 14 amino acids. The CDR3 reads CATSRDRVNRYQFF. The CDR3 DNA reads TGTGCCACCAGCAGAGATCGAGTCAATCGGTATCAGTTCTTC.

This clonotype was counted ten times or more. V usage is TRBV20-1 and J usage is TRBJ2-3, with D perhaps assigned TRBD1 or TRBD2 (7 bases each). The CDR3 consists of 15 residues. Germline-derived CDR1 and CDR2 are DFQATT and SNEGSKA (reference sequence). The CDR3 bases are TGCAGCATAGAGGGGAGGGGGCTCCCCACAGATACGCAGTATTTT. Protein: CSIEGRGLPTDTQYF.

There are many counts of this clonotype. The chain uses TRBV10-2 and TRBJ1-1; no reliable D call. The CDR3 extends over 16 amino acids. V lost 2 bases and J lost 0, with 13 bases in between. Germline loops: CDR1 WSHSY, CDR2 SAAADI. CDR3 amino acids: CASSERWQTMNTEAFF. CDR3 bases: TGCGCCAGCAGTGAGCGTTGGCAGACCATGAACACTGAAGCTTTCTTT.

Ten or more counts support this clonotype. The rearrangement joins TRBV5-1 to TRBJ1-2; the D is unclear. CDR1 and CDR2 from the germline V gene are SGHRS and YFSETQ. Trimming left V 4 bases short and J 0 bases short, with 7 bases between. CDR3 length: 13 residues. CDR3 residues: CASSPIPNYGYTF. CDR3 DNA sequence: TGCGCCAGCAGCCCTATTCCTAACTATGGCTACACCTTC.

This clonotype was seen a handful of times. Lacking the conserved final phenylalanine or tryptophan, this CDR3 likely reflects a read error. The V call is TRBV2, the J call TRBJ1-2; the match to TRBD1 covers 7 bases. Germline-derived CDR1 and CDR2 are SNHLY and FYNNEI. The CDR3 consists of 14 residues. J was trimmed by 4 bases and V by 10 bases; bases with no gene match: 12. CDR3 sequence reads: CANRLQGRVYGYTV. CDR3 coding DNA: TGTGCCAACAGACTACAGGGGAGGGTCTATGGCTACACCGTC.

There are many counts of this clonotype. V gene TRBV9 combines with J gene TRBJ2-2; D remains ambiguous. Trimming took off 3 bases at V and 3 bases at J, with 12 bases between the two ends. CDR3 size: 15 residues. CDR1 is SGDLS, CDR2 YYNGEE, per germline. CDR3 residues: CASSGTTTYTGELFF. As DNA, the CDR3 is TGTGCCAGCAGCGGAACCACCACCTACACCGGGGAGCTGTTTTTT.